The T cell receptor (beta chain) under discussion was sequenced for a study of blood T cell dynamics during melanoma immunotherapy. Study summary: Metastatic melanoma patients received first-line pembrolizumab or nivolumab plus ipilimumab.

A fixed DNA input of 300 to 350 ng was used per bulk PBMC sample. Data came from immunoSEQ multiplex PCR; TCRdb stores just in-frame clones and leaves some out. The sample has approximately 22,000 clones; about 83% are singletons. Details on this clone: The antigen remains undetermined.

Study observations and caveats: Disease-control patients' PBMC repertoires became either more clonal or more diverse at W3.

Time point here: pre-treatment baseline. Sampling occurred pretreatment (T0) and at week 3 (W3), after cycle one of checkpoint blockade. The clonotype originates from a human donor with melanoma. The sequenced sample was blood, obtained from a patient treated with checkpoint blockade.

The CDR3 DNA sequence: TGTGCCAGCAGTGCCCGACATGATTTTCCTTACGAGCAGTACTTC. Translation gives CASSARHDFPYEQYF. The rearrangement joins TRBV6-1 to TRBJ2-7; D not certain. The V end was cut by 4 bases, the J end by 4 bases, with 17 bases between. The germline CDR1 and CDR2 sequences are MNHNS and SASEGT. The CDR3 has 15 residues.